The rows below give T cell receptor beta chains drawn from one sample of a study of blood T cell repertoires in COVID-19. The protocol was immunoSEQ multiplex PCR, while the TCRdb copy is restricted to in-frame clones and leaves out a portion. This sample has around 210,000 clones; around 85% occur once, and the top ten carry approximately 0.9%. Sequences were obtained from peripheral blood. The origin of the receptors is a man aged 55-75 years with COVID-19, enrolled during active disease. The CDR3 runs from the conserved cysteine through the conserved F or W. The order of the fields is V gene, J gene, D gene, clone size, CDR3 DNA, CDR3 protein. D genes are given only for firm matches. The listing skips clone size in some rows; elsewhere it reads once, few, many or a size class.

TRBV4-3	TRBJ1-2	NA	NA	TGCGCCAGCAGCCCAGGTACCTTCTATGGCTACACCTTC	CASSPGTFYGYTF
TRBV6-4	TRBJ2-6	NA	NA	TGTGCCAGCAGTGACGGGGAGTATGGGGCCAACGTCCTGACTTTC	CASSDGEYGANVLTF
TRBV4-1	TRBJ1-2	NA	NA	TGCGCCAGCAGCCAAGAAGAGGCCTCCAACTATGGCTACACCTTC	CASSQEEASNYGYTF
TRBV11-2	TRBJ2-7	TRBD2	NA	TGTGCCAGCAGCTTAGTCGGGACTAGCACCTACGAGCAGTACTTC	CASSLVGTSTYEQYF
TRBV5-1	TRBJ1-6	NA	NA	TGCGCCAGCAGCTTGGAGACAGTGGGAAATTCACCCCTCCACTTT	CASSLETVGNSPLHF
TRBV14	TRBJ1-4	NA	NA	TGTGCCAGCAGCCAATTGTTTACAACTAATGAAAAACTGTTTTTT	CASSQLFTTNEKLFF
TRBV19	TRBJ1-5	TRBD1	once	TGTGCCAGTAGTCCAGGAACAGGGGAGTCCAATCAGCCCCAGCATTTT	CASSPGTGESNQPQHF
TRBV28	TRBJ2-7	NA	NA	TGTGCCAGCAGTCTCCAGGGCGCCTACGAGCAGTACTTC	CASSLQGAYEQYF
TRBV9	TRBJ2-1	TRBD1	NA	TGTGCCAGCAGCAAGGGACAGGGGGCTTACAATGAGCAGTTCTTC	CASSKGQGAYNEQFF
TRBV7-3	TRBJ1-2	NA	NA	TGTGCCAGCAGCTTCTCAGGGCTGGGGAAGGGCTACACCTTC	CASSFSGLGKGYTF
TRBV27	TRBJ2-1	TRBD1	few	TGTGCCAGCAGTGGACAGGGAAGCTCCTACAATGAGCAGTTCTTC	CASSGQGSSYNEQFF
TRBV19	TRBJ2-2	TRBD1	NA	TGTGCCAGTAGTACCGGGACAGCCAACACCGGGGAGCTGTTTTTT	CASSTGTANTGELFF
TRBV9	TRBJ2-1	TRBD2	NA	TGTGCCGGCAGCGTAGAACTAGCGGGTTACAATGAGCAGTTCTTC	CAGSVELAGYNEQFF
TRBV5-1	TRBJ2-7	TRBD2	NA	TGCGCCAGCAGTTCGTCCGGGACTATTAACGAGCAGTACTTC	CASSSSGTINEQYF
TRBV3-1/TRBV3-2	TRBJ1-2	NA	NA	TGTGCCAGCAGCCCTGGGGCGCCGGATGGCTACACCTTC	CASSPGAPDGYTF
TRBV2	TRBJ1-2	NA	NA	TGTGCCAGCAGCCCGGGGGAGGGGCCTGGCTACACCTTC	CASSPGEGPGYTF
TRBV28	TRBJ2-2	NA	NA	TGTGCCAGCAGTCCTAGTGGCAGGGAGAACACCGGGGAGCTGTTTTTT	CASSPSGRENTGELFF
TRBV30	TRBJ1-2	NA	once	TGTGCCTGGAGTGCCTACCGGGATTATGGCTACACCTTC	CAWSAYRDYGYTF
TRBV2	TRBJ1-2	NA	NA	TGTGCCAGCAGTGAAGGACAGTATGGCTACACCTTC	CASSEGQYGYTF
TRBV19	TRBJ2-6	TRBD1	NA	TGTGCCAGTAGTATGAAAGCCAGGGGGCCATCTGGGGCCAACGTCCTGACTTTC	CASSMKARGPSGANVLTF
TRBV18	TRBJ1-2	NA	NA	TGTGCCAGCTCACCTCGAACGACGGCAGGGGCGCCTGACTATGGCTACACCTTC	CASSPRTTAGAPDYGYTF
TRBV5-4	TRBJ1-3	NA	NA	TGTGCCAGCAGCCCGGGTATTGCCCTCTCTGGAAACACCATATATTTT	CASSPGIALSGNTIYF
TRBV11-2	TRBJ1-3	NA	NA	TGTGCCAGCAGCCCGCCTGGACTATTTTCTGGAAACACCATATATTTT	CASSPPGLFSGNTIYF
TRBV19	TRBJ1-3	NA	NA	TGTGCCAGTAGTACCCCGGGACTTCCCACGGAAAACACCATATATTTT	CASSTPGLPTENTIYF
TRBV6-2/TRBV6-3	TRBJ1-2	NA	NA	TGTGCCAGCAGTTACGCTACAGTGAACTATGGCTACACCTTC	CASSYATVNYGYTF
TRBV6-1	TRBJ2-3	TRBD1	NA	TGTGCCAGCAGTGAACAGGGGGCTGTGACAGATACGCAGTATTTT	CASSEQGAVTDTQYF
TRBV5-1	TRBJ2-7	TRBD1	NA	TGCGCCAGCAGCTTCGCCGGGACAGGGGCAGGCGAGCAGTACTTC	CASSFAGTGAGEQYF
TRBV10-3	TRBJ1-2	NA	NA	TGTGCCATCAGTGGCCAGGGGTTAGGGAATGGCTACACCTTC	CAISGQGLGNGYTF
TRBV30	TRBJ1-3	TRBD1	NA	TGTGCCTGGAGTGTACGCCAGGGGGCTACATCTGGAAACACCATATATTTT	CAWSVRQGATSGNTIYF
TRBV6-2/TRBV6-3	TRBJ1-5	NA	NA	TGTGCCAGCAGTTACTCCCAGGGGCCCCAGCATTTT	CASSYSQGPQHF
TRBV12-5	TRBJ1-5	NA	NA	TGTGCTAGTGGTTTAGAAGCGGATCAGCCCCAGCATTTT	CASGLEADQPQHF
TRBV3-1/TRBV3-2	TRBJ1-3	TRBD1	NA	TGTGCCAGCAGCCAAGGTTATGGTGTGGCAGGGGGCTCTGGAAACACCATATATTTT	CASSQGYGVAGGSGNTIYF
TRBV18	TRBJ1-1	NA	NA	TGTGCCAGCTCACCCGTACAGTCTAACACTGAAGCTTTCTTT	CASSPVQSNTEAFF
TRBV5-1	TRBJ2-1	TRBD1	NA	TGCGCCAGCAGCCCGACAGGGGTCACCTCACCTACCTTTAATGAGCAGTTCTTC	CASSPTGVTSPTFNEQFF
TRBV19	TRBJ1-5	NA	NA	TGTGCCAGTAGTGGTAGGGGTAGCAATCAGCCCCAGCATTTT	CASSGRGSNQPQHF
TRBV12-5	TRBJ1-1	TRBD1	NA	TGTGCTAGTGGTAGTAGTGGACAGGGAAGAATGAACACTGAAGCTTTCTTT	CASGSSGQGRMNTEAFF
TRBV5-4	TRBJ1-2	NA	NA	TGTGCCAGCAGCTCCGGACAGTGGAGCTCTAACTATGGCTACACCTTC	CASSSGQWSSNYGYTF
TRBV10-3	TRBJ1-2	NA	NA	TGTGCCATCAGTGAGTCTAGAGGGATCTTTAACTATGGCTACACCTTC	CAISESRGIFNYGYTF
TRBV6-2/TRBV6-3	TRBJ1-3	NA	NA	TGTGCCAGCAGTTACAACGGGGGTTTCGGAAACACCATATATTTT	CASSYNGGFGNTIYF
TRBV10-3	TRBJ2-4	NA	NA	TGTGCCACCTCCGGAGGTGGGGAAAACATTCAGTACTTC	CATSGGGENIQYF
TRBV15	TRBJ2-7	TRBD1	NA	TGTGCCACCAGCAGAGAAGCGACAGGGTTCGACGAGCAGTACTTC	CATSREATGFDEQYF
TRBV6-2/TRBV6-3	TRBJ1-5	NA	NA	TGTGCCAGCAGTTACTCGGACAGACAGCGATGGAGCAATCAGCCCCAGCATTTT	CASSYSDRQRWSNQPQHF
TRBV5-1	TRBJ1-2	TRBD1	NA	TGCGCCAGCAGCTCAGGGGGACAGGCGCCTTTTAACTATGGCTACACCTTC	CASSSGGQAPFNYGYTF
TRBV6-5	TRBJ1-6	TRBD1	few	TGTGCCAGCAGCCAGAAGCAGGGGGGAAATTCACCCCTCCACTTT	CASSQKQGGNSPLHF
TRBV6-5	TRBJ2-3	TRBD1	once	TGTGCCAGCAGTTTAGGGGGCAGGCGCACAGATACGCAGTATTTT	CASSLGGRRTDTQYF
TRBV5-6	TRBJ2-1	NA	NA	TGTGCCAGCAGCTTAGCCGGGACTGTCTCCTACAATGAGCAGTTCTTC	CASSLAGTVSYNEQFF